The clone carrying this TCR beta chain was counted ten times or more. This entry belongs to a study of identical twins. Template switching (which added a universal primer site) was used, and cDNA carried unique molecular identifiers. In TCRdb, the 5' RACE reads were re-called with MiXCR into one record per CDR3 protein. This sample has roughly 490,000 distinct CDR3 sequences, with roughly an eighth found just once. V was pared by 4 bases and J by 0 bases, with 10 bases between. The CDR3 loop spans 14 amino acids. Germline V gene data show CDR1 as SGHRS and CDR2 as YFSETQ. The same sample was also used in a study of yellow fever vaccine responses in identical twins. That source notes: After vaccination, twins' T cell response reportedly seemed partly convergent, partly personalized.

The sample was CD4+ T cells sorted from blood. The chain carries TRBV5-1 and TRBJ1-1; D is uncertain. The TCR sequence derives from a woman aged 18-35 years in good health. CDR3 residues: CASSLGTVNTEAFF. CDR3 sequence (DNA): TGCGCCAGCAGCCTCGGAACGGTGAACACTGAAGCTTTCTTT.